This section outlines one T cell receptor beta chain sequence together with its context. Its antigen is unknown. The sample is drawn from a study of T cell responses to AZD1222 COVID-19 vaccine. General observations from the study: In a largely white British group with more females than males, clonal diversity was possibly underestimated. Every sample of the repertoires postdated the peak T cell response. Reports indicate that nearly half of spike-specific TCRs are directed at unmutated variant regions.

Using immunoSEQ multiplex PCR, the repertoire was profiled, and TCRdb retains in-frame clones only, with some absent. Found here are fewer than 150,000 clones, roughly 90% of them singletons; the top ten hold about 14%. In germline, CDR1 is SGHTA, CDR2 FQGNSA. V lost 5 bases and J 1 base, leaving 11 bases between the germline ends. There are 15 residues in the CDR3. The origin of this receptor is an adult in good health. This chain joins TRBV7-2 and TRBJ1-4; the D gene is possibly TRBD1 (5 bases). Specimen: peripheral blood, collected on day 0 of AZD1222 vaccination. The CDR3: CASSLMGGTNEKLFF. CDR3 nucleotides: TGTGCCAGCAGCCTTATGGGGGGAACTAATGAAAAACTGTTTTTT.